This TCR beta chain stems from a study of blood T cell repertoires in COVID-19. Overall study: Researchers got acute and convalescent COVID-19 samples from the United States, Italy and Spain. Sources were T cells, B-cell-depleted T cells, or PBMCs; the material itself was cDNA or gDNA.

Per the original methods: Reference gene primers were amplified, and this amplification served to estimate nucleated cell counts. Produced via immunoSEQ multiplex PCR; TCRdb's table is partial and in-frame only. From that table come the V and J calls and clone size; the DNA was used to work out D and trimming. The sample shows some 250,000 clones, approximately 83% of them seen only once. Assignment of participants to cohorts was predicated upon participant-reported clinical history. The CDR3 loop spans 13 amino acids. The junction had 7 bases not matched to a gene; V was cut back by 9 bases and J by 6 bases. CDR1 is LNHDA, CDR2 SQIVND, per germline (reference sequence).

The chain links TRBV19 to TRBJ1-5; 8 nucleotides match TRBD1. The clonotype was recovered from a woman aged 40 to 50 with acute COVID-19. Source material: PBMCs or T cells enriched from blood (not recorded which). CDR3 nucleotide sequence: TGTGCCAGCCAGGGGGCGAGGGTTCAGCCCCAGCATTTT. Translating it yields CASQGARVQPQHF. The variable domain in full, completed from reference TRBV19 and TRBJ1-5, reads DGGITQSPKYLFRKEGQNVTLSCEQNLNHDAMYWYRQDPGQGLRLIYYSQIVNDFQKGDIAEGYSVSREKKESFPLTVTSAQKNPTAFYLCASQGARVQPQHFGDGTRLSIL.